These T cell receptor beta chains were read from a single sample in a study of blood T cell repertoires in COVID-19. Sequenced by immunoSEQ multiplex PCR; TCRdb stores in-frame clones only, minus some. The sample lists about 190,000 clones, around 73% occurring once. The specimen sequenced was PBMCs or T cells enriched from blood (not recorded which). The receptors stem from a woman aged 50 to 65 who had recovered from COVID-19. The conserved cysteine and the conserved F or W are not part of the CDR3 here. The D gene is left open where the match is weak.

d_call j_call v_call cdr3_aa
TRBD1 TRBJ1-6 TRBV5-1 ASSLRGAGQGYNSPLH
TRBD1 TRBJ1-2 TRBV7-9 ASSYHDRGLGYT
. TRBJ2-2 TRBV13 ATRDFLNTGELF
TRBD1 TRBJ2-7 TRBV30 AWRGTGGYEQY
. TRBJ2-6 TRBV9 ASSYSQTGGANVLT
. TRBJ2-1 TRBV13 ASSLGSPVEQF
. TRBJ2-2 TRBV10-3 ATRERAGELF
. TRBJ1-5 TRBV29-1 SVAFTDPNQPQH
TRBD2 TRBJ2-2 TRBV5-1 ASSLGLLAGGPGVGELF
. TRBJ1-5 TRBV10-3 AISETGLGNQPQH
TRBD1 TRBJ2-7 TRBV7-2 ASSRYGQGGSYEQY
TRBD1 TRBJ2-2 TRBV5-1 ASWTGGRTGELF
TRBD2 TRBJ2-1 TRBV7-2 ASSLAGLAGANEQF
. TRBJ2-1 TRBV11-2 ASSGGGSYNEQF
. TRBJ1-4 TRBV4-3 ASSQRGGTNEKLF
TRBD2 TRBJ2-5 TRBV6-1 ASSEDRLAGETQY
. TRBJ2-5 TRBV11-1 ASGLLGQTQY
TRBD2 TRBJ2-7 TRBV7-2 ASSRRGGGTSGIEQY
. TRBJ1-3 TRBV5-1 ASSSAGKGDTIY
TRBD2 TRBJ2-7 TRBV9 ASSVAPHLAGEGEQY
TRBD1 TRBJ1-6 TRBV27 ASSLTGGGSSPLH
. TRBJ1-3 TRBV3-1/TRBV3-2 ASSPSDRGNTIY
TRBD1 TRBJ1-1 TRBV28 ASSNGQGFTEAF
. TRBJ1-1 TRBV18 ASSPILVEAF
TRBD1 TRBJ2-3 TRBV6-5 ASRTGDTDTQY
TRBD1 TRBJ1-2 TRBV28 ASRLMDRDNYGYT
. TRBJ2-7 TRBV5-4 ASRFDSGPSYEQY
. TRBJ1-6 TRBV9 ASSVGSQANNSPLH
TRBD1 TRBJ1-2 TRBV28 ASSLSAGGPYGYT
TRBD2 TRBJ2-7 TRBV18 ASSPRGLGEQY